Below, one T cell receptor (beta chain) is given with its context. The clone's antigen remains unknown. The record has no base qualities; no much larger clone is one base away. The sample comes from a study of blood T cell repertoires in COVID-19 (TCRdb year 2020). Study-level background: Collaborator samples came from the United States, Italy and Spain and covered acute and convalescent phases of COVID-19. The prospective study material was composed of cDNA or gDNA derived from T cells, B-cell-depleted T cells, or PBMCs. The dataset comprised deeply sampled blood TCRbeta repertoires from subjects exposed to, actively infected with, or recovered from COVID-19. The repertoires were released in a freely available public database meant as a resource for research on the immune response to SARS-CoV-2. The samples were drawn from two sources: the first 160 participants of the ongoing ImmuneRACE study, and 950 to 1,500 subjects contributed by 6 global collaborators. The sample metadata nearly always contained a de-identified subject ID, COVID-19 status, age in years and sex. Where available, HLA class I and class II types were taken from metadata supplied by the sample provider and were not determined by assay-based typing.

Each collaborating institution followed its own protocols to collect whole blood in K2EDTA tubes. Collaborator samples were shipped for TCRbeta analysis as frozen whole blood, isolated PBMCs, or DNA extracted from either sample type. The paper's findings and limits, for the study overall: The quantity of clinical and demographic metadata differed by source and by participant and was supplied without curation.

TCRbeta CDR3 regions were amplified from genomic DNA by means of the immunoSEQ Assay, a bias-controlled multiplex PCR. As for how the authors treated the data: The number of nucleated cells in each sample was estimated from the amplification of reference gene primers within the assay. To quantify the absolute abundance of each unique TCRbeta CDR3 rearrangement, sequence reads were collapsed and filtered. Productive Simpson clonality was computed per sample as the square root of Simpson's diversity index over productive rearrangements. As stored in TCRdb, this immuneACCESS dataset retains in-frame rearrangements with V and J assigned. A fraction of the clones does not appear; measured against another copy, unresolved V genes explain less than half of the discrepancy, and the remainder lacks a known reason. The DNA gave D and trimming, while V, J and clone size come from that table. The sample profile shows over 40,000 clones; approximately 91% of them were found once. The top ten clones comprise roughly 10% of the sample.

This sequence originates from a woman older than 75 with acute or convalescent COVID-19. Sequences were obtained from peripheral blood.

The DNA sequence is as follows: TGTGCCAGCAGACCTCAGGGGTCGCGCTACGAGCAGTACTTC. The resulting protein is CASRPQGSRYEQYF. The rearrangement joined TRBV6-6 to TRBJ2-7; perhaps TRBD1 is the D gene, with 6 bases matching. V gives up 6 bases and J gives up 3 bases, and the segment between their germline ends measures 15 bases. From a lookup of the germline V gene (reference sequence), CDR1 and CDR2 are MNHNY and SVGAGI. Including the terminal cysteine and phenylalanine, the CDR3 comprises 14 residues. Just the 42-base CDR3 DNA is kept, in frame starting at base 1.